One and the same sample provided the 14 T cell receptor beta chains below, sequenced in a study of radiotherapy plus CTLA-4 blockade in lung cancer. The repertoire was sequenced with immunoSEQ multiplex PCR; TCRdb's copy has only in-frame clones and lacks some. The sample records around 110,000 clones, about 83% being singletons. Sequenced here: peripheral blood, sampled from a patient treated with radiotherapy plus ipilimumab. The receptors originated from a human donor with non-small cell lung cancer that progressed on radiotherapy plus ipilimumab. Some clones in this sample may be carry-over from other donors' samples.

J is TRBJ1-4 and V is TRBV7-8, with a weak D call TRBD1 (5 bases). The germline V and J ends were trimmed by 2 bases and 10 bases, with 17 bases remaining between them. CDR1 and CDR2 from the germline V gene are SGHVS and FQNEAQ. This CDR3 contains 15 residues. The CDR3 sequence: CASSLSGRFQGKLFF. The CDR3 coding sequence is TGTGCCAGCAGCTTATCGGGACGTTTCCAGGGAAAACTGTTTTTT.

V usage is TRBV5-1 and J usage is TRBJ2-1; D gene ambiguous. CDR1 SGHRS and CDR2 YFSETQ come from the germline V gene. V was shortened by 0 bases and J by 6 bases, with 4 bases between the two germline ends. There are 12 residues in the CDR3. The CDR3 protein is CASSLDLNEQFF. The CDR3 bases are TGCGCCAGCAGCTTGGACCTCAATGAGCAGTTCTTC.

The rearrangement joins TRBV4-2 to TRBJ2-1; 10 nucleotides match TRBD2. Germline values: CDR1 LGHNA, CDR2 YNFKEQ. The V and J ends lost 2 bases and 5 bases, in that order; junction bases with no gene match: 9. The CDR3 contains 17 residues. CDR3 bases: TGTGCCAGCAGCCAAAAAACTAGGACTAGCGGACACAATGAGCAGTTCTTC. Translating it yields CASSQKTRTSGHNEQFF.

CDR3 nucleotide sequence: TGTGCCAGCAGCGACAGGGGGCGGCTCACAGATACGCAGTATTTT. Protein: CASSDRGRLTDTQYF. This chain joins TRBV6-6 and TRBJ2-3; 10 positions agree with TRBD1. Germline V gene data show CDR1 as MNHNY and CDR2 as SVGAGI (reference sequence). Unmatched junction bases numbered 5, after V lost 6 bases and J lost 2 bases. The CDR3 is 15 amino acids.

V gene TRBV6-6 combines with J gene TRBJ1-2; D uncertain. This CDR3 has 15 residues. V dropped 0 bases and J dropped 3 bases, with 11 bases sitting between them. Germline lookup yields CDR1 MNHNY and CDR2 SVGAGI (reference sequence). Here the CDR3 reads CASSYSMGPDYGYTF. The DNA for the CDR3 is TGTGCCAGCAGTTACTCGATGGGCCCGGACTATGGCTACACCTTC.

The V call is TRBV19, the J call TRBJ1-2; 8 bases are shared with TRBD1. Germline V gene lookup returns CDR1 LNHDA and CDR2 SQIVND (reference sequence). CDR3 length: 15 amino acids. V dropped 5 bases and J dropped 2; count of bases not matched to a gene: 7. CDR3 region: CASSFRDRPNYGYTF. The CDR3 DNA follows: TGTGCCAGTAGTTTCCGGGACAGGCCCAACTATGGCTACACCTTC. The variable domain in full, completed from reference TRBV19 and TRBJ1-2, reads DGGITQSPKYLFRKEGQNVTLSCEQNLNHDAMYWYRQDPGQGLRLIYYSQIVNDFQKGDIAEGYSVSREKKESFPLTVTSAQKNPTAFYLCASSFRDRPNYGYTFGSGTRLTVV.

The chain joins TRBV4-2 to TRBJ1-4; TRBD1 matches 10 bases. The germline gives CDR1 LGHNA, CDR2 YNFKEQ. The CDR3 is made up of 16 amino acids. Losses at the gene ends were 1 base for V and 6 bases for J; bases not matched to a gene: 5. The CDR3 sequence is CASSQGAGTGDEKLFF. The CDR3 DNA sequence: TGTGCCAGCAGCCAAGGGGCCGGGACAGGGGATGAAAAACTGTTTTTT.

The chain has TRBV23-1 and TRBJ1-6; D unclear. TRBV23-1 is filed as an ORF, its function uncertain. The CDR3 extends over 15 amino acids. V shed 6 bases and J shed 4 bases, with 13 bases lying between them. The CDR3 region is CASSPKWKYNSPLHF. For the CDR3, the DNA is TGCGCCAGCAGCCCCAAGTGGAAATATAATTCACCCCTCCACTTT.

As DNA, the CDR3 is TGCGCCAGCAGCCAAGAAATAGACAGGACAGGGGGGTACTATGGCTACACCTTC. Its protein product is CASSQEIDRTGGYYGYTF. The chain uses TRBV4-3 and TRBJ1-2; 10 positions agree with TRBD1. Germline loops: CDR1 LGHNA, CDR2 YSLEER. The CDR3 is 18 amino acids. Losses at the gene ends were 0 bases for V and 3 bases for J; bases not matched to a gene: 10.

The chain combines TRBV10-3 with TRBJ2-5; 8 bases map to TRBD2. Germline CDR1 reads ENHRY; CDR2 reads SYGVKD. The CDR3 consists of 15 residues. The ends lost 3 bases at V and 5 bases at J; junction bases unmatched: 8. The CDR3 nucleotides read TGTGCCATCAGTGACCCGCGGGGGGTAGGCGAGACCCAGTACTTC. Translating it yields CAISDPRGVGETQYF.

The CDR3 nucleotides are TGCGCCAGCAGCTCAGCAACCGGGGAGCTGTTTTTT. Translated: CASSSATGELFF. This chain connects TRBV5-1 to TRBJ2-2; D not resolved. Trimming cost V 3 bases and J 5 bases, with 5 bases left between them. In germline, CDR1 is SGHRS, CDR2 YFSETQ. The CDR3 extends over 12 amino acids.

The chain uses TRBV27 and TRBJ1-5; a possible D gene is TRBD1 (6 bases). There are 13 residues in the CDR3. The ends were cut back, 4 bases at V and 4 bases at J, with 8 bases in the middle. Germline CDR1 reads MNHEY; CDR2 reads SMNVEV (reference sequence). This chain's CDR3 is CASSSDRNQPQHF. The CDR3 DNA sequence: TGTGCCAGCAGTTCCGACAGGAATCAGCCCCAGCATTTT.

This chain connects TRBV9 to TRBJ2-1; 8 bases line up with TRBD1. The J segment lost 4 bases and the V segment lost 0 bases, leaving 6 bases of the junction unmatched. Germline assignment: CDR1 SGDLS and CDR2 YYNGEE. The CDR3 spans 16 residues. Written as DNA, the CDR3 is TGTGCCAGCAGCGTAGCTGCAGGGGGCTGGTACAATGAGCAGTTCTTC. Amino acid sequence: CASSVAAGGWYNEQFF.

This clone was detected only a few times. This chain joins TRBV18 and TRBJ2-1; D gene unclear. The CDR3 contains 15 residues. CDR1 and CDR2 (germline): KGHSH, LQKENI. V shed 1 base and J shed 5 bases, with 12 bases lying between them. The CDR3: CASSPQGFTNNEQFF. For the CDR3, the DNA is TGTGCCAGCTCACCACAGGGTTTCACCAACAATGAGCAGTTCTTC.